In its sample, the clone carrying this T cell receptor beta chain was seen once. The antigen is not known. This record comes from a study of T cell responses to AZD1222 COVID-19 vaccine. Findings of the study overall: Donors skewed white British and female; clonal diversity was possibly underestimated. Compared with day 0, the breadth and depth of the Spike-specific TCR repertoire rose significantly after two doses of AZD1222. Just a handful of people given AZD1222 tested seropositive at baseline.

Libraries were prepared by immunoSEQ multiplex PCR; TCRdb keeps only in-frame clonotypes and omits some of them. The table lists about 160,000 clones, roughly nine tenths of them singletons. The CDR3 is made up of 15 amino acids. Germline V CDR1 and CDR2: LNHNV, YYDKDF (reference sequence). V was clipped by 2 bases and J by 8 bases; unmatched bases: 8. This clonotype originated in an adult in good health. V and J are TRBV15 and TRBJ1-4; 7 nucleotides line up with TRBD1. This specimen consisted of peripheral blood, obtained on day 0 of AZD1222 vaccination. CDR3 sequence (DNA): TGTGCCACCAGCAGATCGACAGGGCAATGGGAAAAACTGTTTTTT. As protein: CATSRSTGQWEKLFF.